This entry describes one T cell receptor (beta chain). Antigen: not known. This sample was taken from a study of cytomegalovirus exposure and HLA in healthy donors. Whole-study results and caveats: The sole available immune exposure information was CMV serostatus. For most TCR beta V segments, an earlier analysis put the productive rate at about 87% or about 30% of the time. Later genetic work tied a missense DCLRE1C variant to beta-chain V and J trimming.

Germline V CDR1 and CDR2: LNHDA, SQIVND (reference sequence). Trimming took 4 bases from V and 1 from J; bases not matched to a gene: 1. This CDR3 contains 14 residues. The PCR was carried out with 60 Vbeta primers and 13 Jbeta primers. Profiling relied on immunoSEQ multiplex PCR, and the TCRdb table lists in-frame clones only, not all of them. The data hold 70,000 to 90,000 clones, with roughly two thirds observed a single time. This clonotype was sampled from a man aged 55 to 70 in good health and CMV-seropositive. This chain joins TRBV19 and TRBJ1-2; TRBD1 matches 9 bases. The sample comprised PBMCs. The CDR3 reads CASSRDRDNYGYTF. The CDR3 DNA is TGTGCCAGTAGTAGGGACAGGGATAACTATGGCTACACCTTC.